These 7 T cell receptor beta chains came from one sample sequenced in a study of lymphopenia after photon versus proton radiotherapy. Clones were sequenced by immunoSEQ multiplex PCR, and TCRdb holds only the in-frame ones, with some missing. The sample consists of roughly 3,000 clones, about 94% of them appearing once. The material sequenced was peripheral blood, taken from a patient treated with photon-based radiotherapy. These receptors originate from a woman in her seventies with pancreatic cancer.

V and J are TRBV5-4 and TRBJ2-3; TRBD2 is a possible D gene (5 bases). CDR3 length: 16 residues. CDR1 and CDR2 (germline): SGHNT, YYREEE (reference sequence). The V end lost 1 base, the J end lost 1 base, and 13 bases lay between the germline ends. Written as DNA, the CDR3 is TGTGCCAGCAGCTTGAAGCCTAGCCGGGGCACAGATACGCAGTATTTT. It yields the protein CASSLKPSRGTDTQYF.

The J gene is TRBJ2-7, the V gene TRBV5-4, with 8 bases lining up with TRBD1. Germline V gene sequence: CDR1 SGHNT, CDR2 YYREEE (reference sequence). The trim removed 0 bases at V and 9 bases at J, leaving 8 bases unmatched. The CDR3 covers 14 residues. In nucleotides, the CDR3 is TGTGCCAGCAGCTTGGCGGGCAGGGGGCAAGGGCAGTACTTC. The encoded protein is CASSLAGRGQGQYF.

The V call is TRBV7-2, the J call TRBJ1-3; the D is unclear. This CDR3 comprises 13 residues. Germline V lookup: CDR1 SGHTA, CDR2 FQGNSA. V was cut by 7 bases and J by 4 bases, with 11 bases left in between. In DNA, the CDR3 is TGTGCCAGCAAATCGTCAGCCGGAAACACCATATATTTT. Its protein product is CASKSSAGNTIYF.

In this sample, this clone turned up once. The rearrangement joins TRBV18 to TRBJ2-7, with D possibly matching TRBD2 (5 bases). V gave up 0 bases and J gave up 3 bases, with 9 bases separating them. Germline loops: CDR1 KGHSH, CDR2 LQKENI. The CDR3 length is 14 residues. CDR3 sequence: CASSPPVGDYEQYF. The CDR3 DNA follows: TGTGCCAGCTCACCACCGGTGGGAGACTACGAGCAGTACTTC.

The count of this clone is one. This sequence joins TRBV28 and TRBJ1-3; TRBD1 might be the D (5 bases). This CDR3 is 13 amino acids long. V lost 10 bases, J lost 0 bases, and 10 bases lay in between. Germline V gives CDR1 MDHEN, CDR2 SYDVKM. The CDR3 sequence: CATLGGSGNTIYF. Written as DNA, the CDR3 is TGTGCCACTCTGGGGGGCTCTGGAAACACCATATATTTT.

J is TRBJ2-7 and V is TRBV7-8, with D perhaps matching TRBD1 (6 bases). Germline CDR1 SGHVS, CDR2 FQNEAQ. V lost 3 bases and J 0 bases, leaving 12 bases between the germline ends. The CDR3 contains 15 residues. The CDR3 nucleotides are TGTGCCAGCAGCTTTAGAAGGGACAACTCCTACGAGCAGTACTTC. This encodes CASSFRRDNSYEQYF.

This chain uses TRBV27 with TRBJ1-2; 8 nucleotides agree with TRBD1. The V gene's germline CDR1 is MNHEY and CDR2 SMNVEV (reference sequence). The CDR3 extends over 13 amino acids. V was pared by 4 bases and J by 7 bases, with 5 bases of the junction left unmatched. The chain's CDR3 is CASSSEGQGGYTF. CDR3 nucleotides: TGTGCCAGCAGTTCCGAAGGACAGGGTGGCTACACCTTC.